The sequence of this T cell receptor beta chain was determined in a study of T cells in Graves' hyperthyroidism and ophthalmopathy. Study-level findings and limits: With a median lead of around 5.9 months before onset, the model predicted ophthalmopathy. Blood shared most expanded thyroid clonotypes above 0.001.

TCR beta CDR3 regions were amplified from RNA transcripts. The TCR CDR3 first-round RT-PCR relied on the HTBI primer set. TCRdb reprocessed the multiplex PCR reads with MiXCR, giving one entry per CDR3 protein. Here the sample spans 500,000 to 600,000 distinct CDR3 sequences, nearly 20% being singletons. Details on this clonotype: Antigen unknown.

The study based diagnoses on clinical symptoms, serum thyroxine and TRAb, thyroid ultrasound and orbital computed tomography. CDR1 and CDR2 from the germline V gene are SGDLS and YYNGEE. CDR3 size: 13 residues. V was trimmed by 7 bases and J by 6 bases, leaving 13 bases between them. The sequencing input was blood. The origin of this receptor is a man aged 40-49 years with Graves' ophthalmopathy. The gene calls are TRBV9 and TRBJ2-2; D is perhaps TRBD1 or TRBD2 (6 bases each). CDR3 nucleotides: TGTGCCAGCCCTGGGGGGCGCCCCGGGGAGCTGTTTTTT. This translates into CASPGGRPGELFF.